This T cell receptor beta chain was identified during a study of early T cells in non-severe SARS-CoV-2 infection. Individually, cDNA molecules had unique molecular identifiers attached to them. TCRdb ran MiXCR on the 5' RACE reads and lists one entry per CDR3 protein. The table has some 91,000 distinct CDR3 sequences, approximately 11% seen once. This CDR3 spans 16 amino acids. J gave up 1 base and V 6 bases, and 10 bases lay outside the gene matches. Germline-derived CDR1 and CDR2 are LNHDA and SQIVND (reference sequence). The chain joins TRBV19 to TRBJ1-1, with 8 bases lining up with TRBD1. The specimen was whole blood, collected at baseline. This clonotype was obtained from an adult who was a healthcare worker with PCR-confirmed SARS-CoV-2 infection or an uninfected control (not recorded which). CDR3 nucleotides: TGTGCCAGTAGAACGGACAGGGCCGCAGGGAACACTGAAGCTTTCTTT. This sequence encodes CASRTDRAAGNTEAFF.